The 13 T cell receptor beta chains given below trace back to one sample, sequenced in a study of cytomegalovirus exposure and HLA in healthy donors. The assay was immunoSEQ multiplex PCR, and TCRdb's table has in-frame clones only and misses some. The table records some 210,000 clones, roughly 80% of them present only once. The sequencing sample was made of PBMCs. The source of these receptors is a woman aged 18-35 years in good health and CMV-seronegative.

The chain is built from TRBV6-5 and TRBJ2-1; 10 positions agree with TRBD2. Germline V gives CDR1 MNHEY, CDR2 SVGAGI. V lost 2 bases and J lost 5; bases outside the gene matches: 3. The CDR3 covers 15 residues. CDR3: CASSYGTSENNEQFF. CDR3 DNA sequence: TGTGCCAGCAGTTACGGGACTAGCGAAAACAATGAGCAGTTCTTC.

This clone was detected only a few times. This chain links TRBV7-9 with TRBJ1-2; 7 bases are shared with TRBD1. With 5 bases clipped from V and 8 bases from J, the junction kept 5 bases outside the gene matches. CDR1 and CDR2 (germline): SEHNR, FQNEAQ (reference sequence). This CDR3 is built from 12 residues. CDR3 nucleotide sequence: TGTGCCAGCAGCCCCACAGGGGACGGCTACACCTTC. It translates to CASSPTGDGYTF.

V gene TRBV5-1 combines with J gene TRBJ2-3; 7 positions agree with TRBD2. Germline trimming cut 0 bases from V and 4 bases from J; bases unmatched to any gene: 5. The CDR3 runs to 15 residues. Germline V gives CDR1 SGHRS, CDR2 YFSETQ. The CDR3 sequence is CASSLVAGVPDTQYF. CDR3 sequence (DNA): TGCGCCAGCAGCTTGGTGGCGGGAGTGCCAGATACGCAGTATTTT.

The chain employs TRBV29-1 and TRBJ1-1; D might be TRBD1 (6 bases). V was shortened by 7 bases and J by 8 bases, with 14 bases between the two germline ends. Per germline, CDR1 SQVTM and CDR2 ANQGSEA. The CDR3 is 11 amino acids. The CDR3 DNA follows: TGCAGCGCCACGGACAGTCCAGAAGCTTTCTTT. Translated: CSATDSPEAFF. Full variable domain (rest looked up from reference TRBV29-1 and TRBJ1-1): SAVISQKPSRDICQRGTSLTIQCQVDSQVTMMFWYRQQPGQSLTLIATANQGSEATYESGFVIDKFPISRPNLTFSTLTVSNMSPEDSSIYLCSATDSPEAFFGQGTRLTVV.

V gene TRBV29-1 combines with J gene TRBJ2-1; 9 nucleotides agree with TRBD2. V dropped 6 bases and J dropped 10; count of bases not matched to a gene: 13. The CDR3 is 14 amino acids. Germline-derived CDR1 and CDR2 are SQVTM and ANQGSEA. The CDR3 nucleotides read TGCAGCGTGGCCGCTGCGGGGGGGCCCCGGGAGCAGTTCTTC. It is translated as CSVAAAGGPREQFF.

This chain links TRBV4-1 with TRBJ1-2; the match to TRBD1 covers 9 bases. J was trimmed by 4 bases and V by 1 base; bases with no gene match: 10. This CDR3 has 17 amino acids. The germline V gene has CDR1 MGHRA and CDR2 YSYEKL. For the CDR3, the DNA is TGCGCCAGCAGCCAAGGTCCTGCAACAGGGGGCGTCTATGGCTACACCTTC. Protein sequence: CASSQGPATGGVYGYTF.

CDR3 protein: CAWSSGGVQPQHF. DNA for the CDR3: TGTGCCTGGAGTTCGGGGGGCGTTCAGCCCCAGCATTTT. The chain uses TRBV30 and TRBJ1-5; a possible D gene is TRBD1 (6 bases). The germline V gene has CDR1 GTSNPN and CDR2 SVGIG (reference sequence). The CDR3 spans 13 residues. Trimming removed 2 bases from V and 6 bases from J, with 11 bases in between.

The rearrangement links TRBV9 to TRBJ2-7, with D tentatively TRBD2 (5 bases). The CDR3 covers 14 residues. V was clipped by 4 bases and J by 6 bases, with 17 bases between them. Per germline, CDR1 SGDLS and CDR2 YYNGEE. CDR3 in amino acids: CASSPLSLAGEQYF. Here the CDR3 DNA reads TGTGCCAGCAGCCCCCTTAGCCTAGCAGGCGAGCAGTACTTC.

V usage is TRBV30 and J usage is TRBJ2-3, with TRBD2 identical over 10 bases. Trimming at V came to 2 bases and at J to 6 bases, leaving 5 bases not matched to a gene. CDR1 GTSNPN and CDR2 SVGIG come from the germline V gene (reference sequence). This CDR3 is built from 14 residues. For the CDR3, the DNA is TGTGCCTGGAGTAGGAGCGGGGGGGGCGATACGCAGTATTTT. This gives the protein CAWSRSGGGDTQYF.

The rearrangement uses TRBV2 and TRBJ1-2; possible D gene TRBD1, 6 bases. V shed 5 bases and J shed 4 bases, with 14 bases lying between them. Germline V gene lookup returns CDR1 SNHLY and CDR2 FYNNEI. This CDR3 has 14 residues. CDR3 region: CASSNRVTFYGYTF. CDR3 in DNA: TGTGCCAGCAGTAACAGGGTCACGTTCTATGGCTACACCTTC.

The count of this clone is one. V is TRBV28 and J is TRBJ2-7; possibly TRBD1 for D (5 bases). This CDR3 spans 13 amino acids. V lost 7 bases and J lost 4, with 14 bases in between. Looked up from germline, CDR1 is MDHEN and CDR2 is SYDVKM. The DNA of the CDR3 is TGTGCCAGCACTCTCCAGGGAATTTACGAGCAGTACTTC. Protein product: CASTLQGIYEQYF.

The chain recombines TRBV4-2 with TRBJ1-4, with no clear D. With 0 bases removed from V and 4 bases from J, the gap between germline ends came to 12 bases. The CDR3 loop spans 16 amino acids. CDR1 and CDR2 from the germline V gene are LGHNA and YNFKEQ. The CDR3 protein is CASSQDPGTDNEKLFF. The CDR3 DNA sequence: TGTGCCAGCAGCCAAGATCCAGGAACCGATAATGAAAAACTGTTTTTT.

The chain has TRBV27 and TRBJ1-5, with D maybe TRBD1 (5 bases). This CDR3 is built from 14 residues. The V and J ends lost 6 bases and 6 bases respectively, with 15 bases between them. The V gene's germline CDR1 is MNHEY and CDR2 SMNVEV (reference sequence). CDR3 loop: CASSHQGTGQPQHF. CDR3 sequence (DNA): TGTGCCAGCAGCCACCAGGGAACGGGTCAGCCCCAGCATTTT.